This TCR beta chain originates from a study of radiotherapy plus CTLA-4 blockade in lung cancer. Assay used: immunoSEQ multiplex PCR; TCRdb lists only in-frame clones, some missing. The table has around 120,000 clones, 75% to 80% seen once. Chemo-refractory metastatic non-small-cell lung cancer patients underwent focal radiation alongside CTLA-4 blockade with ipilimumab. This clone was detected a few times. The length of the CDR3 is 14 residues. CDR1 and CDR2 (germline): SEHNR, FQNEAQ (reference sequence). The trim removed 7 bases at V and 8 bases at J, leaving 8 bases unmatched. This receptor was identified in a human donor with non-small cell lung cancer who had a partial response to radiotherapy plus ipilimumab. This chain joins TRBV7-9 and TRBJ2-1; 10 bases agree with TRBD1. The sequenced sample was peripheral blood, obtained from a patient treated with radiotherapy plus ipilimumab. CDR3 coding DNA: TGTGCCAGCACCAGGGACAGGGGAGGCGATGAGCAGTTCTTC. Translating gives CASTRDRGGDEQFF.